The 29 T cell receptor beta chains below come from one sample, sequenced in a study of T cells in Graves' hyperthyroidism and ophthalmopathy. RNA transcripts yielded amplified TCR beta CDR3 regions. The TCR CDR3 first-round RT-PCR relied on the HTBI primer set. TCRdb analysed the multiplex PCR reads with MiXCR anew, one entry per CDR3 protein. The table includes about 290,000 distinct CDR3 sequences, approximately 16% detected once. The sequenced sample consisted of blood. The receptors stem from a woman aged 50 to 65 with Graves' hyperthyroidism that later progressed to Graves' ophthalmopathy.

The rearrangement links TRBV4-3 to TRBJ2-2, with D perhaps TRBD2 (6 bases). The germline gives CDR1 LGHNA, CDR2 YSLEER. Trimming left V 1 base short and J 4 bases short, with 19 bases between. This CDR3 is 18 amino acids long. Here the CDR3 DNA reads TGCGCCAGCAGCCAAGCCACCCGGGCGGGAATAGGCACCGGGGAGCTGTTTTTT. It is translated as CASSQATRAGIGTGELFF.

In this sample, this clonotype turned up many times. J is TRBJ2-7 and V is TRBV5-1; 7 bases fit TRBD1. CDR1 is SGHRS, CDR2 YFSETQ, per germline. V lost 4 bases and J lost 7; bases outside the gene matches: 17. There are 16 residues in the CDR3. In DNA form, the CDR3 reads TGCGCCAGCAGCGAAGGGACAGCCATCGAAGAGTGGGAGCAGTACTTC. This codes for CASSEGTAIEEWEQYF.

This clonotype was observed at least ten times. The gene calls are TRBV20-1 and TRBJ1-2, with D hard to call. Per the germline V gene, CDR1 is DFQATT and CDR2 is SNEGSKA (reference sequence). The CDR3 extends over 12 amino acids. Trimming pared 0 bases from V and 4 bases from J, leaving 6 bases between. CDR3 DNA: TGCAGTGCTAGAGAGGACGCCTATGGCTACACCTTC. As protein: CSAREDAYGYTF.

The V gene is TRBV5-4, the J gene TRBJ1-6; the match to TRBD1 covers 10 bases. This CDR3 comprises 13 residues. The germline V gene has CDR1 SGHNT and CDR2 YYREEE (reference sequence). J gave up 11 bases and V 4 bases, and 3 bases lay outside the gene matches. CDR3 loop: CASSGTGETPLHF. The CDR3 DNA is TGTGCCAGCAGCGGGACAGGGGAAACACCCCTCCACTTT.

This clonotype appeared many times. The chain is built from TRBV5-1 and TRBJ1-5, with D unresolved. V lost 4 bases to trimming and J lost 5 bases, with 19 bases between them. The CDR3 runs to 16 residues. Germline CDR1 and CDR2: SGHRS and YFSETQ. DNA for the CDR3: TGCGCCAGCAGCCCGACCATCGGTAGGTCTTATCAGCCCCAGCATTTT. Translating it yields CASSPTIGRSYQPQHF.

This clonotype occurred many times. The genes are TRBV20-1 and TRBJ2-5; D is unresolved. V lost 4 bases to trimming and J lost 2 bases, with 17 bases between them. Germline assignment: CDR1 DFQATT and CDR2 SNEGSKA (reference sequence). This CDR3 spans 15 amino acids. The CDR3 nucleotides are TGCAGTGCTACCTCGCCGCCGGCGGTACAAGAGACCCAGTACTTC. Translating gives CSATSPPAVQETQYF.

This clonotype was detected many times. The CDR3 DNA sequence: TGTGCCAGCAGTTTATCTTCAGGGTGGGAGGATGAGCAGTTCTTC. This sequence encodes CASSLSSGWEDEQFF. This chain connects TRBV27 to TRBJ2-1; possible D gene TRBD2, 6 bases. Per the germline V gene, CDR1 is MNHEY and CDR2 is SMNVEV (reference sequence). With 0 bases removed from V and 8 bases from J, the gap between germline ends came to 14 bases. This CDR3 is 15 amino acids long.

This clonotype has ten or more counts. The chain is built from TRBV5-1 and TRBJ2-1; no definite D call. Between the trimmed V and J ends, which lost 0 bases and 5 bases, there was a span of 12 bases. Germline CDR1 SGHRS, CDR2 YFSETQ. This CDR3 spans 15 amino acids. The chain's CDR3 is CASSLVLGRNNEQFF. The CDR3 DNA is TGCGCCAGCAGCTTGGTTCTCGGGCGGAACAATGAGCAGTTCTTC.

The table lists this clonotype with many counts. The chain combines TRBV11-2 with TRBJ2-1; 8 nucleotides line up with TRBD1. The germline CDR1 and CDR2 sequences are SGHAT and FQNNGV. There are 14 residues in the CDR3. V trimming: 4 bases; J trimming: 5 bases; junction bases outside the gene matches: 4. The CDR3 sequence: CASSSNRGDNEQFF. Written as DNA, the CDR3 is TGTGCCAGCAGCTCTAACAGGGGGGACAATGAGCAGTTCTTC.

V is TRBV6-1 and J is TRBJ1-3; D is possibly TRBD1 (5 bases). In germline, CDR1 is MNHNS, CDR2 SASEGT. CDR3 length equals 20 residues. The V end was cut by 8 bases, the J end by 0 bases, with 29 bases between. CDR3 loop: CASALTHPDNLLISGNTIYF. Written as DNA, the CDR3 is TGTGCCAGCGCCCTGACCCACCCGGACAACCTCTTAATCTCTGGAAACACCATATATTTT.

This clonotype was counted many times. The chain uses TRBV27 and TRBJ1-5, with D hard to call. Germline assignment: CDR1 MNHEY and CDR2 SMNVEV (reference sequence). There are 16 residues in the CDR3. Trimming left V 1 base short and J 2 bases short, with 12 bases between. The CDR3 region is CASSLFRAEGNQPQHF. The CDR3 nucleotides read TGTGCCAGCAGTTTATTTCGGGCTGAGGGCAATCAGCCCCAGCATTTT.

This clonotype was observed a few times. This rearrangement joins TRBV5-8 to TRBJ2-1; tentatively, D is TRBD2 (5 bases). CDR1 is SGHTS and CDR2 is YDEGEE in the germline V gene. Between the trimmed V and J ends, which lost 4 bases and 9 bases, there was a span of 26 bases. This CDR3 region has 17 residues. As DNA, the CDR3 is TGTGCCAGCAGCCCGATTGGGGATAGCGCAGGCGGAGGTGAGCAGTTCTTC. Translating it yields CASSPIGDSAGGGEQFF.

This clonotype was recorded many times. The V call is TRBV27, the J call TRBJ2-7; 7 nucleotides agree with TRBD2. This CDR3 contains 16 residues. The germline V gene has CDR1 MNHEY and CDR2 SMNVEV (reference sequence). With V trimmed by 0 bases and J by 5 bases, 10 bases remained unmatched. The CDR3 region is CASSLSISTSDNEQYF. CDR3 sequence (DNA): TGTGCCAGCAGTTTATCGATATCTACTAGCGATAACGAGCAGTACTTC.

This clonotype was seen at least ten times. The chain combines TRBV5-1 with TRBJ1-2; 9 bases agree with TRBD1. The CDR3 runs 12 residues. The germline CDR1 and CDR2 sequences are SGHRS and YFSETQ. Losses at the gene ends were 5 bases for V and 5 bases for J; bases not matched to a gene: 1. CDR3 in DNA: TGCGCCAGCAGACAGGGGGCTTATGGCTACACCTTC. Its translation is CASRQGAYGYTF.

The CDR3 coding sequence is TGCAGCGTTGCCCCGGGGTCATCGGACACCGGGGAGCTGTTTTTT. It codes for CSVAPGSSDTGELFF. The V call is TRBV29-1, the J call TRBJ2-2, with D maybe TRBD2 (5 bases). Trimming pared 4 bases from V and 3 bases from J, leaving 15 bases between. The CDR3 runs 15 residues. Per germline, CDR1 SQVTM and CDR2 ANQGSEA.

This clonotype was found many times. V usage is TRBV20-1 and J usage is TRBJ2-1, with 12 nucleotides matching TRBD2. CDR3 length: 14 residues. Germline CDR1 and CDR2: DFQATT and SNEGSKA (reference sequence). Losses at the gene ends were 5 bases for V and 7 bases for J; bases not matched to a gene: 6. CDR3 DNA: TGCAGTGCTCCTAGACTAGCGGGAGCTAATGAGCAGTTCTTC. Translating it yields CSAPRLAGANEQFF.

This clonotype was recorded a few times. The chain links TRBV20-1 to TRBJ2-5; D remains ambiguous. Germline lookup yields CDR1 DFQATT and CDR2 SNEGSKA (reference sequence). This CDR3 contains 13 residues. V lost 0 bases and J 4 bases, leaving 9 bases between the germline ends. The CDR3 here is CSARDPLVETQYF. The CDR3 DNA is TGCAGTGCTAGAGATCCCCTAGTAGAGACCCAGTACTTC.

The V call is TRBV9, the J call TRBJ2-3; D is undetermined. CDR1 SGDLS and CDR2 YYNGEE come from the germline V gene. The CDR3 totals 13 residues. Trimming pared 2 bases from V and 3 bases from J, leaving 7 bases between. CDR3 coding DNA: TGTGCCAGCAGCGTTACCAATACAGATACGCAGTATTTT. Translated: CASSVTNTDTQYF.

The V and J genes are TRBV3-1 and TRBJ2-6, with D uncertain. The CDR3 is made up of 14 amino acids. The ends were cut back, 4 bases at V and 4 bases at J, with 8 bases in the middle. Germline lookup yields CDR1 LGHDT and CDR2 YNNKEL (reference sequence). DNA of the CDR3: TGTGCCAGCAGCCCCGCGGCAGGGGCCAACGTCCTGACTTTC. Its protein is CASSPAAGANVLTF.

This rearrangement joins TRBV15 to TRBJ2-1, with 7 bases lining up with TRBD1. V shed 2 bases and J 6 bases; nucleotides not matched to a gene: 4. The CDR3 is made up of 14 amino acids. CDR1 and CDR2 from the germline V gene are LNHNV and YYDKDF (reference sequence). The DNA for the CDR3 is TGTGCCACCAGCAGAATGACAGGGTTCAATGAGCAGTTCTTC. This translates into CATSRMTGFNEQFF.

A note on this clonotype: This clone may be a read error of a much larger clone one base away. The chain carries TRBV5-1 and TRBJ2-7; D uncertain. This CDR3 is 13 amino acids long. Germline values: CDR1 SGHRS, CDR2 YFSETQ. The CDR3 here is CASRDPPSCEQYF. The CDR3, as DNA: TGCGCCAGCAGGGATCCGCCCTCCTGCGAGCAGTACTTC.

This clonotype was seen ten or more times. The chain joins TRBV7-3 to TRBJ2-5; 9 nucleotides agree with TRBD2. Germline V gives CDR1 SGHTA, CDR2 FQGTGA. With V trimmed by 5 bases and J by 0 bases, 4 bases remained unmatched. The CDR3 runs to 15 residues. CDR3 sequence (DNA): TGTGCCAGCAGCCCTAGCGGGATCAACCAAGAGACCCAGTACTTC. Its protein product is CASSPSGINQETQYF.

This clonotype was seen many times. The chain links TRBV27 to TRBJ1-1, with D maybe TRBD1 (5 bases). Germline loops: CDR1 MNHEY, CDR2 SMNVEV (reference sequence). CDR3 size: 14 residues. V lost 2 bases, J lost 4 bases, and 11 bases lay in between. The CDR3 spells CASSLTGLSTEAFF. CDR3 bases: TGTGCCAGCAGTTTAACAGGCCTATCCACTGAAGCTTTCTTT.

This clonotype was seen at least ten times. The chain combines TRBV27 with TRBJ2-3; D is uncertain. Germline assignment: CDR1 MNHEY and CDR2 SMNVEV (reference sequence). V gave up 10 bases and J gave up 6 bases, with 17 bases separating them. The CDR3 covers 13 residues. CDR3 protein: CATRRIEFDTQYF. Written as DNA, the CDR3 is TGTGCCACCCGCCGGATAGAATTCGATACGCAGTATTTT.

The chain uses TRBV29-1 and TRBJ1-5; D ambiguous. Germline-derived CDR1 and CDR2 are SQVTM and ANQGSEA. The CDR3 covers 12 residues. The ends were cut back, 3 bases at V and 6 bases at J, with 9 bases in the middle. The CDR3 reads CSVEVDGQPQHF. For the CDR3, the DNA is TGCAGCGTTGAGGTGGACGGTCAGCCCCAGCATTTT. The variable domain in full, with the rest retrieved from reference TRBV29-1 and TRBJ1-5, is SAVISQKPSRDICQRGTSLTIQCQVDSQVTMMFWYRQQPGQSLTLIATANQGSEATYESGFVIDKFPISRPNLTFSTLTVSNMSPEDSSIYLCSVEVDGQPQHFGDGTRLSIL.

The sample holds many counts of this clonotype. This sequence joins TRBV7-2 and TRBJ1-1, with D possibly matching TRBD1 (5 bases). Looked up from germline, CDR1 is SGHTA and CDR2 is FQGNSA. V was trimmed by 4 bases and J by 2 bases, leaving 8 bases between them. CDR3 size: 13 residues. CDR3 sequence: CASSSDSNTEAFF. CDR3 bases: TGTGCCAGCAGCTCCGACAGTAACACTGAAGCTTTCTTT.

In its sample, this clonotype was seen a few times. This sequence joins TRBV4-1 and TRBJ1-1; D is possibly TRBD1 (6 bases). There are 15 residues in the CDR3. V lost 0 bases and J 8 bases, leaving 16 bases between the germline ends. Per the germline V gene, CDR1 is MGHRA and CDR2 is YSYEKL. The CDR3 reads CASSQDSPGGTEAFF. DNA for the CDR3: TGCGCCAGCAGCCAAGATAGCCCCGGGGGGACAGAAGCTTTCTTT.

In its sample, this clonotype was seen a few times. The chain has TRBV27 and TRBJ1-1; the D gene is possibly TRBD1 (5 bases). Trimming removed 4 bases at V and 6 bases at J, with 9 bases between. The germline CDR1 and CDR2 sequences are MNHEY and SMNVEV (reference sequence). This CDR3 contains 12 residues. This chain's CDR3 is CASSSGGSEAFF. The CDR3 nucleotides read TGTGCCAGCAGTTCGGGGGGGTCTGAAGCTTTCTTT.

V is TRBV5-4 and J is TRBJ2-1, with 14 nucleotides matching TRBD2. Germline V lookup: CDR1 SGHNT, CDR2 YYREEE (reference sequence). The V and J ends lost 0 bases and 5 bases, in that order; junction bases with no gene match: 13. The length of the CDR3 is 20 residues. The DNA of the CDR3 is TGTGCCAGCAGCTTGGGGGTCGGGACTAGCGGGAGAGGAAAGGACAATGAGCAGTTCTTC. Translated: CASSLGVGTSGRGKDNEQFF. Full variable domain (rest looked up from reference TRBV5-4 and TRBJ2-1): ETGVTQSPTHLIKTRGQQVTLRCSSQSGHNTVSWYQQALGQGPQFIFQYYREEENGRGNFPPRFSGLQFPNYSSELNVNALELDDSALYLCASSLGVGTSGRGKDNEQFFGPGTRLTVL.